This T cell receptor beta chain was observed in a study of blood T cell repertoires in COVID-19. Germline lookup yields CDR1 SGHTS and CDR2 YDEGEE. Trimming took 4 bases from V and 0 from J, leaving 16 bases between them. This CDR3 has 17 residues. TCRdb keeps only in-frame clones here, not all; method: immunoSEQ multiplex PCR. This table holds about 250,000 clones, approximately 83% found once. The material sequenced was PBMCs or T cells enriched from blood (not recorded which). V gene TRBV5-8 combines with J gene TRBJ2-2; tentative D call: TRBD1 (6 bases). The source of this sequence is a woman aged 25 to 39 who had recovered from COVID-19. The CDR3 loop is CASSRSRGGANTGELFF. The CDR3 DNA reads as TGTGCCAGCAGCCGAAGCCGAGGGGGTGCGAACACCGGGGAGCTGTTTTTT.